Listed below are T cell receptor beta chains from one sample, sequenced in a study of T cell responses to AZD1222 COVID-19 vaccine. Only in-frame clones appear in the TCRdb table, and some are missing; sequencing was by immunoSEQ multiplex PCR. The sample records 150,000 or so clones, more than 80% being singletons. The sequenced sample was peripheral blood, obtained 28 days after the second dose of the MenACWY control vaccine. These receptors all stem from an adult who received the MenACWY meningococcal vaccine as a control. Both conserved end residues are part of each CDR3. The D gene is left open where the match is weak. Rows may omit the clone size; those that give it use once, few, many or a size class.

cdr3_aa cdr3_nt j_call v_call clone_size d_call
CASRPLNLGETQYF TGTGCCAGCAGACCACTTAACCTGGGGGAGACCCAGTACTTC TRBJ2-5 TRBV27 . .
CASSLGYRGDEQYF TGCGCCAGCAGCTTGGGTTACAGGGGGGACGAGCAGTACTTC TRBJ2-7 TRBV5-1 . TRBD1
CASTGLSTNTGELFF TGCGCCAGCACGGGTCTCTCCACAAACACCGGGGAGCTGTTTTTT TRBJ2-2 TRBV5-1 . .
CASSQGEVREQFF TGCGCCAGCAGCCAAGGAGAAGTGCGCGAGCAGTTCTTC TRBJ2-1 TRBV4-3 . .
CATSDLTSGRSHNEQFF TGTGCCACCAGTGACCTTACTAGCGGGAGGTCTCACAATGAGCAGTTCTTC TRBJ2-1 TRBV24-1 . TRBD2
CASRPSTGGNTIYF TGTGCCAGCAGGCCTTCCACCGGAGGAAACACCATATATTTT TRBJ1-3 TRBV2 . .
CASSFILGKGTDTQYF TGTGCCAGCAGTTTTATCCTAGGGAAAGGCACAGATACGCAGTATTTT TRBJ2-3 TRBV28 . .
CATSDPPPAGTSYGYTF TGTGCCACCAGTGACCCCCCCCCGGCAGGGACGAGCTATGGCTACACCTTC TRBJ1-2 TRBV24-1 . .
CASQQGAGDYGYTF TGTGCCAGCCAGCAGGGGGCCGGCGACTATGGCTACACCTTC TRBJ1-2 TRBV2 . TRBD1
CASSLSYAYYEQYF TGTGCCAGCAGCTTATCCTATGCATACTACGAGCAGTACTTC TRBJ2-7 TRBV11-2 . .
CASSLNGEKLFF TGTGCCAGCAGTTTGAACGGTGAAAAACTGTTTTTT TRBJ1-4 TRBV28 once .
CASTSHGRSDEQYF TGTGCCAGCACGTCCCACGGGAGAAGTGACGAGCAGTACTTC TRBJ2-7 TRBV6-5 . .
CASSPLAGDLPGELFF TGCGCCAGCAGCCCACTAGCGGGAGACCTACCCGGGGAGCTGTTTTTT TRBJ2-2 TRBV10-1 . TRBD2
CASSQDYRGNTIYF TGCGCCAGCAGCCAAGATTACAGAGGGAACACCATATATTTT TRBJ1-3 TRBV4-3 . .
CASSTYLSETTDTQYF TGTGCCAGCAGCACCTACTTGAGCGAGACCACAGATACGCAGTATTTT TRBJ2-3 TRBV9 . .
CASTPGGAGTEAFF TGTGCCAGCACCCCAGGGGGCGCGGGCACTGAAGCTTTCTTT TRBJ1-1 TRBV28 . TRBD1
CASSEWAANTEAFF TGTGCCAGCAGTGAATGGGCAGCGAACACTGAAGCTTTCTTT TRBJ1-1 TRBV25-1 . .
CASSISGTPYEQYF TGTGCCAGCAGCATTAGCGGGACCCCCTACGAGCAGTACTTC TRBJ2-7 TRBV27 . TRBD2
CASSHSGSSYNEQFF TGCGCCAGCAGCCATAGCGGGAGCTCCTACAATGAGCAGTTCTTC TRBJ2-1 TRBV4-3 few TRBD2
CASSDQDRGPGYTF TGTGCCAGCAGTGACCAGGACAGGGGGCCTGGCTACACCTTC TRBJ1-2 TRBV2 few TRBD1
CASSPRRGAPPGYTF TGTGCCAGCAGCCCCCGGCGGGGGGCCCCCCCTGGCTACACCTTC TRBJ1-2 TRBV5-4 . .
CASSFDGHQAKNIQYF TGTGCCAGCAGCTTTGACGGACACCAAGCCAAAAACATTCAGTACTTC TRBJ2-4 TRBV7-2 once .
CASSLSPAVYEQYF TGTGCCAGCAGTTTATCCCCCGCGGTCTACGAGCAGTACTTC TRBJ2-7 TRBV28 . .
CASSPDRGRKEKLFF TGTGCCAGCAGCCCCGACAGGGGACGTAAAGAAAAACTGTTTTTT TRBJ1-4 TRBV7-2 . TRBD1
CASSLSDPGELFF TGTGCCAGCAGTTTATCCGACCCCGGGGAGCTGTTTTTT TRBJ2-2 TRBV28 . .
CAISESSVVGQPQHF TGTGCCATCAGTGAGTCGAGTGTAGTGGGTCAGCCCCAGCATTTT TRBJ1-5 TRBV10-3 . .
CSARLGPEQYF TGCAGCGCCAGACTTGGACCCGAGCAGTACTTC TRBJ2-7 TRBV29-1 . .
CASSLGGVETYGYTF TGTGCCAGCAGTTTGGGAGGGGTCGAAACTTATGGCTACACCTTC TRBJ1-2 TRBV28 once .
CASSLEQLLLGGYTF TGTGCCAGCAGCTTAGAACAGTTGTTATTGGGTGGCTACACCTTC TRBJ1-2 TRBV7-9 . .
CASSYGTGLYHYEQYF TGTGCCAGCAGTTACGGGACAGGTTTGTATCACTACGAGCAGTACTTC TRBJ2-7 TRBV6-5 . TRBD1
CASSFERGNEQFF TGCGCCAGCAGCTTCGAGAGGGGCAATGAGCAGTTCTTC TRBJ2-1 TRBV5-1 . .
CASSEGTGVGDTEAFF TGTGCCAGCAGTGAGGGGACAGGGGTTGGGGACACTGAAGCTTTCTTT TRBJ1-1 TRBV6-1 . TRBD1
CASSSQGQGAEQYF TGTGCCAGCAGCTCCCAAGGACAGGGCGCCGAGCAGTACTTC TRBJ2-7 TRBV5-4 . TRBD1
CASSDMTDFSYEQYF TGTGCCAGCAGTGACATGACGGATTTCTCCTACGAGCAGTACTTC TRBJ2-7 TRBV25-1 . .
CSVDTARGNTEAFF TGCAGCGTTGACACCGCCAGGGGGAACACTGAAGCTTTCTTT TRBJ1-1 TRBV29-1 . .